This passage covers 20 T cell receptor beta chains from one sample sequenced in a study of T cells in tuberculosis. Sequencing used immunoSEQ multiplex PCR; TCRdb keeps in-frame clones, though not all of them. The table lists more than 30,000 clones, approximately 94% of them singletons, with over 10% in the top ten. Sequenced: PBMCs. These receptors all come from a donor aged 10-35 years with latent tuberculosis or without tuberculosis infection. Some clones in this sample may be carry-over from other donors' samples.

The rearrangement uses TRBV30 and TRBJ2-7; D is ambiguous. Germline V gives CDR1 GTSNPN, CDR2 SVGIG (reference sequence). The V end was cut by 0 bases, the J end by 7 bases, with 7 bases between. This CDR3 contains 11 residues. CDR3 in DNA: TGTGCCTGGAGTGTAAACCGGGAGCAGTACTTC. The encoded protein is CAWSVNREQYF.

In DNA form, the CDR3 reads TGTGCCAGCAGCTTCGGGACAGGGGACGCTCAGCCCCAGCATTTT. Encoded protein: CASSFGTGDAQPQHF. This sequence joins TRBV28 and TRBJ1-5; 10 bases agree with TRBD1. CDR3 length: 15 amino acids. Germline V CDR1 and CDR2: MDHEN, SYDVKM. Trimming cost V 6 bases and J 6 bases; bases outside gene matches: 8.

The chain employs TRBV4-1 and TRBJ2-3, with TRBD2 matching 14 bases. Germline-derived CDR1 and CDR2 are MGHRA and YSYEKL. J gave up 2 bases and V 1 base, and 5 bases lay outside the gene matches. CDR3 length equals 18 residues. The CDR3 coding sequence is TGCGCCAGCAGCCAAGGGAGACTAGCGGGGGGGCTCACAGATACGCAGTATTTT. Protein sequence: CASSQGRLAGGLTDTQYF.

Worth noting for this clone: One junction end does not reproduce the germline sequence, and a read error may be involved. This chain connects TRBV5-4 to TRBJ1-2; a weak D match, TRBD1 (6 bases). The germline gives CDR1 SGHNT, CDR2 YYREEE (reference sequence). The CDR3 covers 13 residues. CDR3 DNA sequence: TGTGCCAGTAGCTTGAGGGGGACCTATGGCTACACCTTC. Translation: CASSLRGTYGYTF.

The CDR3 region has the DNA TGTGCCTGGGCAAAGACAGGGGAAAATGAAAAACTGTTTTTT. It is translated as CAWAKTGENEKLFF. The gene calls are TRBV30 and TRBJ1-4; 8 bases agree with TRBD1. The germline V gene has CDR1 GTSNPN and CDR2 SVGIG (reference sequence). V lost 5 bases to trimming and J lost 5 bases; unmatched junction nucleotides: 7. This CDR3 contains 14 residues.

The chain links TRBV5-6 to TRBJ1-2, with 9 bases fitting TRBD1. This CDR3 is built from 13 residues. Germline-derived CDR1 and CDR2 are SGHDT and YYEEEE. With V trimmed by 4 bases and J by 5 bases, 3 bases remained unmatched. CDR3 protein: CASSAGQGYGYTF. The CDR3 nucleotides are TGTGCCAGCAGCGCGGGACAGGGTTATGGCTACACCTTC.

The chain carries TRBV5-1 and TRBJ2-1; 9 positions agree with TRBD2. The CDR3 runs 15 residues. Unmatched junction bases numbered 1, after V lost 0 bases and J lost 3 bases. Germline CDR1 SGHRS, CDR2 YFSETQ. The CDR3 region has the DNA TGCGCCAGCAGCTTGGGACTAGCGGACTACAATGAGCAGTTCTTC. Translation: CASSLGLADYNEQFF.

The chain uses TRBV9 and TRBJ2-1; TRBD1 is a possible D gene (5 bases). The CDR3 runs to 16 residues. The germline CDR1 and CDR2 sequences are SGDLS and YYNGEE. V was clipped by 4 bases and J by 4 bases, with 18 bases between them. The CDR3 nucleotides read TGTGCCAGCAGCCCCCTGGACATGGGGCGTTACAATGAGCAGTTCTTC. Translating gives CASSPLDMGRYNEQFF. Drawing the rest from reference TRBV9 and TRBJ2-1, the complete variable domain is DSGVTQTPKHLITATGQRVTLRCSPRSGDLSVYWYQQSLDQGLQFLIQYYNGEERAKGNILERFSAQQFPDLHSELNLSSLELGDSALYFCASSPLDMGRYNEQFFGPGTRLTVL.

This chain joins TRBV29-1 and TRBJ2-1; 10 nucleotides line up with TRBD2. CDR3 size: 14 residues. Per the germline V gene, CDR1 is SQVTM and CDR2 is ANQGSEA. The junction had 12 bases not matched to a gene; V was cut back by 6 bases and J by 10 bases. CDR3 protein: CSVVAGGYSREQFF. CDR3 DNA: TGCAGCGTCGTAGCGGGGGGCTATTCTCGGGAGCAGTTCTTC.

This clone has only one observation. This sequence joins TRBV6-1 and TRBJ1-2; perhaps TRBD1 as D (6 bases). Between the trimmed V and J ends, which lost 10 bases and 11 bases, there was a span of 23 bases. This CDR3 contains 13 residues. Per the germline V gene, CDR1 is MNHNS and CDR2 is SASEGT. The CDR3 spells CATLSDSRQGYTF. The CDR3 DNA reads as TGTGCCACCCTATCGGACTCCCGTCAGGGGTACACCTTC.

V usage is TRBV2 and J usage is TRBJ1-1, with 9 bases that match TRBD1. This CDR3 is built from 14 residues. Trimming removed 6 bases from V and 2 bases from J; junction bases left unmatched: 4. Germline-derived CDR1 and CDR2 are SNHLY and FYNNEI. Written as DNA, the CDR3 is TGTGCCAGCAGGGGGGGACAGGGAAACACTGAAGCTTTCTTT. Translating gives CASRGGQGNTEAFF. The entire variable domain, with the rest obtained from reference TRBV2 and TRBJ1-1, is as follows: EPEVTQTPSHQVTQMGQEVILRCVPISNHLYFYWYRQILGQKVEFLVSFYNNEISEKSEIFDDQFSVERPDGSNFTLKIRSTKLEDSAMYFCASRGGQGNTEAFFGQGTRLTVV.

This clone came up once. CDR3 loop: CASRLTGASYNEQFF. DNA of the CDR3: TGTGCCAGCAGACTGACAGGAGCCTCCTACAATGAGCAGTTCTTC. The V call is TRBV6-5, the J call TRBJ2-1; tentatively, D is TRBD1 (6 bases). CDR1 is MNHEY and CDR2 is SVGAGI in the germline V gene. V lost 6 bases, J lost 0 bases, and 12 bases lay in between. The CDR3 runs to 15 residues.

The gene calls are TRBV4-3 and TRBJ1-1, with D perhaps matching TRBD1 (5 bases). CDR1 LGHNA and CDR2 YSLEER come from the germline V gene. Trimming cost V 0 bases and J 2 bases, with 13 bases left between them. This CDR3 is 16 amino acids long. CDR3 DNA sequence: TGCGCCAGCAGCCAAGATCCGACAGTATTAAACACTGAAGCTTTCTTT. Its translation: CASSQDPTVLNTEAFF.

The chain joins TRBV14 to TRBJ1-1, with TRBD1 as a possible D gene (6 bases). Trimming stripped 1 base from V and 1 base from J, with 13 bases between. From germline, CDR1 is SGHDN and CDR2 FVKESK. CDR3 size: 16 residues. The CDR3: CASSQVQGFRNTEAFF. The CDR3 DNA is TGTGCCAGCAGCCAAGTACAGGGATTCCGGAACACTGAAGCTTTCTTT. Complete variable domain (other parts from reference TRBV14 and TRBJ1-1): EAGVTQFPSHSVIEKGQTVTLRCDPISGHDNLYWYRRVMGKEIKFLLHFVKESKQDESGMPNNRFLAERTGGTYSTLKVQPAELEDSGVYFCASSQVQGFRNTEAFFGQGTRLTVV.

CDR3 region: CASSQTGLRGGTQYF. In DNA, the CDR3 is TGCGCCAGCAGCCAGACAGGTCTGCGGGGGGGTACGCAGTATTTT. The genes are TRBV4-3 and TRBJ2-3; 9 positions match TRBD2. The ends lost 3 bases at V and 8 bases at J; junction bases unmatched: 9. The CDR3 covers 15 residues. Looked up from germline, CDR1 is LGHNA and CDR2 is YSLEER.

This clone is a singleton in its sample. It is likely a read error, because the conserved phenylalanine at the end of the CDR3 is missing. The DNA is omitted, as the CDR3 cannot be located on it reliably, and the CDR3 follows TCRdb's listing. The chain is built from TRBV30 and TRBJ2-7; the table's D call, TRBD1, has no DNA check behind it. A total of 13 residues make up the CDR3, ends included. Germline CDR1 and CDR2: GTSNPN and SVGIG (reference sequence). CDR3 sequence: CAWSVEWAGPLEI.

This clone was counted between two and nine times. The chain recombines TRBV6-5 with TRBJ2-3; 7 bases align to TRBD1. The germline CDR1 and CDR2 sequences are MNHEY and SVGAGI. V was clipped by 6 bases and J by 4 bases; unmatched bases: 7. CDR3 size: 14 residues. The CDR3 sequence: CASRLGQEADTQYF. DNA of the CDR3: TGTGCCAGCAGGCTCGGACAGGAAGCAGATACGCAGTATTTT.

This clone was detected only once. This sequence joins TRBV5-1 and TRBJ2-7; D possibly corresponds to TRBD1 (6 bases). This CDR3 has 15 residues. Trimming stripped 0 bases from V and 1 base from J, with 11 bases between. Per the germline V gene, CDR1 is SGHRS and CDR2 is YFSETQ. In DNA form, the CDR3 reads TGCGCCAGCAGCTTGGGGACAGACGAATCCTACGAGCAGTACTTC. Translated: CASSLGTDESYEQYF.

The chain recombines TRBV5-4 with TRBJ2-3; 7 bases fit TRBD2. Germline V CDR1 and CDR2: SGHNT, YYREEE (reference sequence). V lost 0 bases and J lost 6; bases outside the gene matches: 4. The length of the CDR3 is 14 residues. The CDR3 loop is CASSLGLAGDTQYF. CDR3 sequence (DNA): TGTGCCAGCAGCTTGGGACTAGCTGGGGATACGCAGTATTTT.

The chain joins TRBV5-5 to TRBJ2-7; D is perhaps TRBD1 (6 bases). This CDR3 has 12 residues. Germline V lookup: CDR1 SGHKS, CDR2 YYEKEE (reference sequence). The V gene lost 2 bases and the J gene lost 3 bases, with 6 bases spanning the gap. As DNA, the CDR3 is TGTGCCAGCAGCTTACAGGGCTACGAGCAGTACTTC. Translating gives CASSLQGYEQYF.